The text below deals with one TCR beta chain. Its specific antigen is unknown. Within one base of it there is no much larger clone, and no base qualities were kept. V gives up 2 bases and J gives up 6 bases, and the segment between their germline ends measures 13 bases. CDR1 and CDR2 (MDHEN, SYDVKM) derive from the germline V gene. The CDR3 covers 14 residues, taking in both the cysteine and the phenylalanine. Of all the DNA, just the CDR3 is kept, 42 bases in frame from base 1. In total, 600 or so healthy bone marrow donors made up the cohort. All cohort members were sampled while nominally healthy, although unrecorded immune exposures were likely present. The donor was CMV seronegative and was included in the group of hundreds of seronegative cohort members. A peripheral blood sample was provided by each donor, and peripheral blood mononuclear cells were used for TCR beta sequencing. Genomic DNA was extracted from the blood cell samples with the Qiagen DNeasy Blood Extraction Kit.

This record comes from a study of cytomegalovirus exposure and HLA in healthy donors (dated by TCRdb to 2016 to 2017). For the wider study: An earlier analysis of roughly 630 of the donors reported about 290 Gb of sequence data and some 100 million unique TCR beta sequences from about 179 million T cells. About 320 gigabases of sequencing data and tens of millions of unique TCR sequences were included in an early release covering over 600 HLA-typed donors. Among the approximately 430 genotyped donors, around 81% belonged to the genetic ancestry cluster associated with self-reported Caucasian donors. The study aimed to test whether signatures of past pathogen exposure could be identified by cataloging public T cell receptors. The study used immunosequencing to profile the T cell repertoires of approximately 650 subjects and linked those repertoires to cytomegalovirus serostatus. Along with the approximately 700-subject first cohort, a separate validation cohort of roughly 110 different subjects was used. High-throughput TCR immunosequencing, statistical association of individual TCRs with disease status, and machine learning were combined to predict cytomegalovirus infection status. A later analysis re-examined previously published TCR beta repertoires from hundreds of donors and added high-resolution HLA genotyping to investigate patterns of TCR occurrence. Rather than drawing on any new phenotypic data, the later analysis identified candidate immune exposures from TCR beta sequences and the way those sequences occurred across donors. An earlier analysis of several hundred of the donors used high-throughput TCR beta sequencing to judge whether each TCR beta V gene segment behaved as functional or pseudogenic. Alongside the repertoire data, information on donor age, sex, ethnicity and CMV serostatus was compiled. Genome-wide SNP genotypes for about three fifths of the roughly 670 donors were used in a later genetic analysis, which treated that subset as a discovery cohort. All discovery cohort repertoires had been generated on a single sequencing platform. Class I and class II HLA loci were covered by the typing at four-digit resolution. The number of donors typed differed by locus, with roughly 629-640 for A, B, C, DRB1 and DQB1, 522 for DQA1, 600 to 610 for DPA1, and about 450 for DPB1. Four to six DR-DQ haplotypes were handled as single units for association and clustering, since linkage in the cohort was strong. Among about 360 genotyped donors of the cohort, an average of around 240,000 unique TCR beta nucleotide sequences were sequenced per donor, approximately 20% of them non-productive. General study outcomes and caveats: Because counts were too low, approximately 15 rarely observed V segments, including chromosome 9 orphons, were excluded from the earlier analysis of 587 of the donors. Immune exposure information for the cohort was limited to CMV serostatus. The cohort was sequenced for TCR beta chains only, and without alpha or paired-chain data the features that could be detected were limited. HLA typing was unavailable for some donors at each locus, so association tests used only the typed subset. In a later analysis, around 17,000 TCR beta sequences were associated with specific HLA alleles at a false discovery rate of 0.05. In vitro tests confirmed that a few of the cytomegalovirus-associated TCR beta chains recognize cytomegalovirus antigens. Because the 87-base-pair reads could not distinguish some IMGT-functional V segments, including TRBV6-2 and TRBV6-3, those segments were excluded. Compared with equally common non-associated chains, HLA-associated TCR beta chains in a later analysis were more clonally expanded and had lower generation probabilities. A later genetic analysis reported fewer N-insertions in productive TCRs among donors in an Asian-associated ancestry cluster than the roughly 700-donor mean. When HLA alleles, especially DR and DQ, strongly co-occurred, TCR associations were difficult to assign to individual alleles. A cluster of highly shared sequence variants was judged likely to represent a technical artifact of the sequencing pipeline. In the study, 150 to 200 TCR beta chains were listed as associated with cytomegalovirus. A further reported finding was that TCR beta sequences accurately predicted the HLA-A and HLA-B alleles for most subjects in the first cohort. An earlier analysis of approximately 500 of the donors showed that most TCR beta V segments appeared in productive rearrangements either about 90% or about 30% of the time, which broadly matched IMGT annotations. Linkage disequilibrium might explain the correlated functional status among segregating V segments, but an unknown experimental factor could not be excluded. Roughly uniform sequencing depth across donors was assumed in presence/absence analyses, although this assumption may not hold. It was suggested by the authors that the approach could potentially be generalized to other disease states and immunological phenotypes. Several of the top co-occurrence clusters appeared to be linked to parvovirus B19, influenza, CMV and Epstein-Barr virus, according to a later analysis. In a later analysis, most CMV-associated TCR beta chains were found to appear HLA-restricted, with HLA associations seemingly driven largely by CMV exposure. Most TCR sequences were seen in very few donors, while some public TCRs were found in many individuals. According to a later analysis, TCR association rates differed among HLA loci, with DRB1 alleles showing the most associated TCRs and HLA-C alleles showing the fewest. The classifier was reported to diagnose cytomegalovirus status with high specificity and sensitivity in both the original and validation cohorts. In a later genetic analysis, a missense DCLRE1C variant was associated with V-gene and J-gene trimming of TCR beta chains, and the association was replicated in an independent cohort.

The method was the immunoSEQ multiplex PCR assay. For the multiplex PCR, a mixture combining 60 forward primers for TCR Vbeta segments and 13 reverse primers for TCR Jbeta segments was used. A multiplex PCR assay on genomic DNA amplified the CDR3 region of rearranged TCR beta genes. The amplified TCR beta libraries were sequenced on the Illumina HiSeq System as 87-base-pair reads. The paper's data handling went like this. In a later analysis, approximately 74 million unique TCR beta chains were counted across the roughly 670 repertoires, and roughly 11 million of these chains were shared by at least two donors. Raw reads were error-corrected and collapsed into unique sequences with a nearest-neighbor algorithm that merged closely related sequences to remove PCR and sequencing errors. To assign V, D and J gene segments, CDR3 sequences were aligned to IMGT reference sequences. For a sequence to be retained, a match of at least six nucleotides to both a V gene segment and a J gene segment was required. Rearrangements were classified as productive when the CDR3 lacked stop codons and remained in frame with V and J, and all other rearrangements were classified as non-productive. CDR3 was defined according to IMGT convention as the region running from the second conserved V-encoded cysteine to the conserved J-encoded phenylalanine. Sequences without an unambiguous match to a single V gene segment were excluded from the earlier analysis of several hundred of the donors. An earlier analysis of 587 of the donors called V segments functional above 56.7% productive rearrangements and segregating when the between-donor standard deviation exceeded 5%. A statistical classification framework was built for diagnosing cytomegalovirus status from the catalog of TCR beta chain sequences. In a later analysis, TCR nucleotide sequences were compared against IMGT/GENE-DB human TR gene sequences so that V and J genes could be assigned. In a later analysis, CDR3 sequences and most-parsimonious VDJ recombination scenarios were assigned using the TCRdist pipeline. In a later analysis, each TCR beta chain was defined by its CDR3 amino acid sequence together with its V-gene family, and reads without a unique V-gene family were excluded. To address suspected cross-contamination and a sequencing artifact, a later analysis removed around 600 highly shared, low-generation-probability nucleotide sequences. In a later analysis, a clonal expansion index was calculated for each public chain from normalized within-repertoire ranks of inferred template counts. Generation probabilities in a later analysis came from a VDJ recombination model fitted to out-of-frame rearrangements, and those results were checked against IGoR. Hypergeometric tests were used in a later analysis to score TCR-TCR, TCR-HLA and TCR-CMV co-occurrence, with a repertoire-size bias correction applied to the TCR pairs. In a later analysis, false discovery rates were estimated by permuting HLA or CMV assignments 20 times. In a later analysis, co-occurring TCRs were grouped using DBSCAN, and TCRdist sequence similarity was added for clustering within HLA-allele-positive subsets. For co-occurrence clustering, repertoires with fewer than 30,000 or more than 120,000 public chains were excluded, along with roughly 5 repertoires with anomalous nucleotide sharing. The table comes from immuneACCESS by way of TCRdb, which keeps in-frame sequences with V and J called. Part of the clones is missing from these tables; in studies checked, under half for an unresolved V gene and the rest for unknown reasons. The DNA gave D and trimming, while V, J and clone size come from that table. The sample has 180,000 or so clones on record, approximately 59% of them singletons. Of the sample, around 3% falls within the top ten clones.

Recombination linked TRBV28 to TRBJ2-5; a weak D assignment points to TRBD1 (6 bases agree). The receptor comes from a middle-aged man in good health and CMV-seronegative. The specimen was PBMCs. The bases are TGTGCCAGCAGTTTAATCGCAGGGGTAAAGACCCAGTACTTC. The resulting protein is CASSLIAGVKTQYF.